A selection of T cell receptor beta chains follows, all from one sample in a study of T-cell memory formation after mild COVID-19. Via MiXCR, TCRdb re-called the 5' RACE reads, giving one row per CDR3 protein. The sample includes around 250,000 distinct CDR3 sequences, roughly 9.4% of them seen just once. Sequenced material: PBMCs or a T cell subset sorted from them (not recorded which). The receptors were sampled from a man aged 18 to 29 who had mild COVID-19 (a few samples of this study predate the infection). Cell type and time point are not known. Each CDR3 is given with its conserved first and last residue. A D gene is named only where the DNA matches it firmly. The size entry is marked missing in some rows and otherwise reads once, few, many or a size class.

CDR3 DNA	CDR3 protein	clone size	D gene	V gene	J gene
TGCGCCAGCAGCTTGCTTCCAGCGGGGGGAATCACGGTGAATGAGCAGTTCTTC	CASSLLPAGGITVNEQFF	many	TRBD2	TRBV5-1	TRBJ2-1
TGCGCCAGCAGCTTGGTTAAAGAGACCCAGTACTTC	CASSLVKETQYF	-	-	TRBV5-1	TRBJ2-5
TGCGCCAGCAGCCGCGCCGTTCATAGCGCCTACAATGAGCAGTTCTTC	CASSRAVHSAYNEQFF	few	-	TRBV4-3	TRBJ2-1
TGCGCCAGCAGCTTGGAACCCGGGACAGGGGGCTTTGGAGACACAGATACGCAGTATTTT	CASSLEPGTGGFGDTDTQYF	few	TRBD1	TRBV5-1	TRBJ2-3
TGCGCCAGCAGCGCTAGTCAGTTGGGAGATACGCAGTATTTT	CASSASQLGDTQYF	few	-	TRBV10-2	TRBJ2-3
TGTGCCAGCAGCTTAGATCATAGCTCCTATGGCTACACCTTC	CASSLDHSSYGYTF	-	-	TRBV11-2	TRBJ1-2
TGTGCCAGCAGCCTGCGGACTAGCGGGGGGCCCTACAATGAGCAGTTCTTC	CASSLRTSGGPYNEQFF	few	TRBD2	TRBV7-8	TRBJ2-1
TGTGCCAGCAGCCAAGGGCGGGGCACCGGGGAGCTGTTTTTT	CASSQGRGTGELFF	-	-	TRBV3-1	TRBJ2-2
TGCGCCAGCAGCCAAGAACTAGCGTCTAGCACAGATACGCAGTATTTT	CASSQELASSTDTQYF	-	TRBD2	TRBV4-1	TRBJ2-3
TGCAGTGCTAGAGATCCGACCAGGGGGACAGATACGCAGTATTTT	CSARDPTRGTDTQYF	few	TRBD1	TRBV20-1	TRBJ2-3
TGCAGTGCTAGCGGGGGGGCCGTTTCCAAAAACATTCAGTACTTC	CSASGGAVSKNIQYF	-	TRBD2	TRBV20-1	TRBJ2-4
TGCAGCGTTGGGACAGCGACGAACACCGGGGAGCTGTTTTTT	CSVGTATNTGELFF	many	-	TRBV29-1	TRBJ2-2
TGTGCCAGCAGTCTCGGTACGACTGAAGCTTTCTTT	CASSLGTTEAFF	many	-	TRBV12-3/TRBV12-4	TRBJ1-1
TGTGCCAGCTCCCGTCAAGGGTATTCGGGGGGTAGCAATCAGCCCCAGCATTTT	CASSRQGYSGGSNQPQHF	few	-	TRBV18	TRBJ1-5
TGCAGCGTTGGATACTCTGGGGCCAACGTCCTGACTTTC	CSVGYSGANVLTF	-	-	TRBV29-1	TRBJ2-6
TGTGCCAGCAGCGCCGGACAGCTGAGCACTGAAGCTTTCTTT	CASSAGQLSTEAFF	few	-	TRBV9	TRBJ1-1
TGTGCCAGCAGCGAGGGACAAGCGGGGGGAACAGATACGCAGTATTTT	CASSEGQAGGTDTQYF	many	TRBD2	TRBV9	TRBJ2-3
TGTGCCACCAGTGATTTCGGACAGGGATCGGGTAATGAGCAGTTCTTC	CATSDFGQGSGNEQFF	-	TRBD1	TRBV24-1	TRBJ2-1
TGTGCCAGTAGTCCATCAGGGGGCTCTGGCTACACCTTC	CASSPSGGSGYTF	-	TRBD1	TRBV19	TRBJ1-2